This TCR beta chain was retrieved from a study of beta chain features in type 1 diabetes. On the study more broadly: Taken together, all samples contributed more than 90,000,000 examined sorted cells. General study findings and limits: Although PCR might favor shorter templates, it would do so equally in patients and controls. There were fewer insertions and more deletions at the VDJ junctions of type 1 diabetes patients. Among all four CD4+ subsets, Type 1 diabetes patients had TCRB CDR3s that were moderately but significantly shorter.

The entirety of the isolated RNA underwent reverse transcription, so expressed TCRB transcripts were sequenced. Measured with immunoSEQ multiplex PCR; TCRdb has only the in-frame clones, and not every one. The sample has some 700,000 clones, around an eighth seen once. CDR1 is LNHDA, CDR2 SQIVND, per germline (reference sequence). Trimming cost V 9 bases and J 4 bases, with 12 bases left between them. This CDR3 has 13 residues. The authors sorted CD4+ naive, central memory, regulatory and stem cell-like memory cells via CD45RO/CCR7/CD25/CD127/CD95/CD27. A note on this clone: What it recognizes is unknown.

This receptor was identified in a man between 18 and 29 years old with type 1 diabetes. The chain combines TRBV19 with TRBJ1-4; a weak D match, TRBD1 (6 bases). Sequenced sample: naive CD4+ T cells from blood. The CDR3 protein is CARQEQGNEKLFF. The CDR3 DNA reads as TGTGCCAGACAGGAACAGGGTAATGAAAAACTGTTTTTT. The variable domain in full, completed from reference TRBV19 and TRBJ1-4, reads DGGITQSPKYLFRKEGQNVTLSCEQNLNHDAMYWYRQDPGQGLRLIYYSQIVNDFQKGDIAEGYSVSREKKESFPLTVTSAQKNPTAFYLCARQEQGNEKLFFGSGTQLSVL.